This T cell receptor beta chain was observed in a study of T cell responses to AZD1222 COVID-19 vaccine. Germline CDR1 and CDR2: MNHEY and SMNVEV (reference sequence). CDR3 length equals 17 residues. Trimming pared 4 bases from V and 1 base from J, leaving 16 bases between. Comments on this clone: Its antigen is unknown.

The study's findings and limits: The donor group comprised mostly white British people and more females; the analysis possibly underestimated clonal diversity. Spike-specific TCR breadth and depth went up after people got two AZD1222 doses.

Assay: immunoSEQ multiplex PCR; the TCRdb copy retains only in-frame clones and omits some. Of around 70,000 clones listed, roughly nine tenths are singletons. The sequence was collected from an adult who received the AZD1222 COVID-19 vaccine. The chain combines TRBV27 with TRBJ2-2, with D tentatively TRBD1 (6 bases). The sequences come from peripheral blood, collected 28 days after the second AZD1222 dose. CDR3: CASSSSRGPRNTGELFF. CDR3 DNA sequence: TGTGCCAGCAGTTCGTCCAGGGGTCCTCGGAACACCGGGGAGCTGTTTTTT.